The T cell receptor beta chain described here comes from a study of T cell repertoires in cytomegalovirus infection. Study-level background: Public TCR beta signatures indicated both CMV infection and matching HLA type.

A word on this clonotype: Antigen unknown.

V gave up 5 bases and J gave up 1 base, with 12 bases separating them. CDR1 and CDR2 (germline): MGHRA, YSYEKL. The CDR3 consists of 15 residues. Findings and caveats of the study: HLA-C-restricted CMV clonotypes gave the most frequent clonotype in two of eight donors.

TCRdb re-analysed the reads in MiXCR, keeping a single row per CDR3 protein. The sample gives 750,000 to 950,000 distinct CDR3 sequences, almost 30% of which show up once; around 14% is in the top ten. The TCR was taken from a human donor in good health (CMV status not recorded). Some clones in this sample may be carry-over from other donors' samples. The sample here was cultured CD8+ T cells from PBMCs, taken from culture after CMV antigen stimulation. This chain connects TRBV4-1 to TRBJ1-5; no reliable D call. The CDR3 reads CASSFRTESNQPQHF. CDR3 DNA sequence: TGCGCCAGCAGCTTTCGGACGGAGAGCAATCAGCCCCAGCATTTT.